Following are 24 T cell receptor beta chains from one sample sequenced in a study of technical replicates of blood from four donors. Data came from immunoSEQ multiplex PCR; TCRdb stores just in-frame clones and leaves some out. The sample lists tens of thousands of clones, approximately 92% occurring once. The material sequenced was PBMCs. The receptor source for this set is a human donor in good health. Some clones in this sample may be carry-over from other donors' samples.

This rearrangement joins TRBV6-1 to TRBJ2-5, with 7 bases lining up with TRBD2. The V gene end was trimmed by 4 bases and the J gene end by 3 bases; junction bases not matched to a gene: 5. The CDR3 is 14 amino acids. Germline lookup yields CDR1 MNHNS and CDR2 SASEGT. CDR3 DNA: TGTGCCAGCAGTGCCTTTGGGGGGGAAGAGACCCAGTACTTC. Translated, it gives CASSAFGGEETQYF.

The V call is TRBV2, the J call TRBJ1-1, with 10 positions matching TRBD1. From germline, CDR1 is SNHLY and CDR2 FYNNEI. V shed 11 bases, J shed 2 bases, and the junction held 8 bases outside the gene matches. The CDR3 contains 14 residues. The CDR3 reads CAGDRGLRNTEAFF. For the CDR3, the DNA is TGTGCCGGCGACAGGGGGCTGCGTAACACTGAAGCTTTCTTT.

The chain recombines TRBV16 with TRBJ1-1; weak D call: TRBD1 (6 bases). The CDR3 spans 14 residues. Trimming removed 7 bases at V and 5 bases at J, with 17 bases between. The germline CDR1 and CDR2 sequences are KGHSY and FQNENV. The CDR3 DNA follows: TGTGCCAGCAAAACTGGGGGGGCAAGGACTGAAGCTTTCTTT. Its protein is CASKTGGARTEAFF.

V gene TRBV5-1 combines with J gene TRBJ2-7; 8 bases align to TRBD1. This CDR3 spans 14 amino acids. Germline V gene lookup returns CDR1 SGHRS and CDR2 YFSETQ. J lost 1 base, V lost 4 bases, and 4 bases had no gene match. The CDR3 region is CASSDRGPSYEQYF. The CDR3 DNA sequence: TGCGCCAGCAGCGACAGGGGACCTTCCTACGAGCAGTACTTC.

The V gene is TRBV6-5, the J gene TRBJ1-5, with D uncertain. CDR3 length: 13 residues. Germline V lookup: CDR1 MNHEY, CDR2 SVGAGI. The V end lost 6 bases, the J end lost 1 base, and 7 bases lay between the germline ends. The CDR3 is CASRRESNQPQHF. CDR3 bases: TGTGCCAGCAGGAGGGAGAGCAATCAGCCCCAGCATTTT.

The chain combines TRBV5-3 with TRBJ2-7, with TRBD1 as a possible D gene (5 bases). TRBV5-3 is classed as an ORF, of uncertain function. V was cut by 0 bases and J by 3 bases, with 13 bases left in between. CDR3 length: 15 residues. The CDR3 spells CARSLAPRVFYEQYF. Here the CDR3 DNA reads TGTGCCAGAAGCTTGGCCCCCAGGGTTTTCTACGAGCAGTACTTC.

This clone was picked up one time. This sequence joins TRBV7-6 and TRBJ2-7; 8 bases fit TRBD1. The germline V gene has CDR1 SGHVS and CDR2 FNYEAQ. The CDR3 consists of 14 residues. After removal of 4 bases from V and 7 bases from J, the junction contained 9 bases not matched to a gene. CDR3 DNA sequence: TGTGCCAGCAGCTCGCGACAGGGGCAGGGGGAGCAGTACTTC. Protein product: CASSSRQGQGEQYF.

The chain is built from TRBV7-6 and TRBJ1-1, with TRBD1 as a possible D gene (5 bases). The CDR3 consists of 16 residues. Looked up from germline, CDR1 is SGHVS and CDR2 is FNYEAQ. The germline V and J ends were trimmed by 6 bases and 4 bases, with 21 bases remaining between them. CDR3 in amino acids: CASRGAQAGGVTEAFF. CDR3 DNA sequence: TGTGCCAGCAGAGGAGCACAAGCCGGAGGGGTCACTGAAGCTTTCTTT.

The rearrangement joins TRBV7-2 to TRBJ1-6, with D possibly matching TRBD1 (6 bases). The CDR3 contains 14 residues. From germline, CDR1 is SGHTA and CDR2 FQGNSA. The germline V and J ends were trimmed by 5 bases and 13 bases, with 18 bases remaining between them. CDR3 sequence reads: CASSQAPDRQPLHF. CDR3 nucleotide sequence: TGTGCCAGCAGCCAAGCCCCTGACAGGCAGCCCCTCCACTTT.

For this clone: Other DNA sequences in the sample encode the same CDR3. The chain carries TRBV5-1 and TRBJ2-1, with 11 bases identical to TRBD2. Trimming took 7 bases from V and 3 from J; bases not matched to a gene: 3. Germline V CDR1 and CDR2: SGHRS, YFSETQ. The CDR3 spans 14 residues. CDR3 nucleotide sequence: TGCGCCAGCTCCACTAGCGGGGGCTACAATGAGCAGTTCTTC. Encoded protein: CASSTSGGYNEQFF.

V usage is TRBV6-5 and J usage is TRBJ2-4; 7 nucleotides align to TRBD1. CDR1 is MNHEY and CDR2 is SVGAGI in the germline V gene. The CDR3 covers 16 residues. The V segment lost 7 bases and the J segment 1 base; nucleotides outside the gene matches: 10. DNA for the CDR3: TGTGCCAGCACTTCCTCGACAGGGATTGCCAAAAACATTCAGTACTTC. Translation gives CASTSSTGIAKNIQYF.

The CDR3 region is CASSLLTGSEQYF. CDR3 nucleotides: TGTGCCAGCAGCTTATTGACGGGATCTGAGCAGTACTTC. The rearrangement links TRBV7-2 to TRBJ2-7, with D maybe TRBD2 (5 bases). This CDR3 has 13 residues. The V end was cut by 2 bases, the J end by 7 bases, with 12 bases between. Germline V gives CDR1 SGHTA, CDR2 FQGNSA. The full variable domain, with the rest looked up from reference TRBV7-2 and TRBJ2-7, is GAGVSQSPSNKVTEKGKDVELRCDPISGHTALYWYRQSLGQGLEFLIYFQGNSAPDKSGLPSDRFSAERTGGSVSTLTIQRTQQEDSAVYLCASSLLTGSEQYFGPGTRLTVT.

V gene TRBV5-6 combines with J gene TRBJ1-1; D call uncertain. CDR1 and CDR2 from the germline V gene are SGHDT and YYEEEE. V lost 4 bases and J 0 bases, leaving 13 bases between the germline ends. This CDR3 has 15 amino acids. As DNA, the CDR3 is TGTGCCAGCAGCCTACCGACATCCGTGAACACTGAAGCTTTCTTT. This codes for CASSLPTSVNTEAFF.

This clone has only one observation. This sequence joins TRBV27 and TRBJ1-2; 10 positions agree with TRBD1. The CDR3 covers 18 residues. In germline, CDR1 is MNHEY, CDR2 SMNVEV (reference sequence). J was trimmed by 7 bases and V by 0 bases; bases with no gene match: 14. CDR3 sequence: CASSLSRGQGKGLGGYTF. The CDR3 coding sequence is TGTGCCAGCAGTTTATCGAGGGGACAGGGGAAGGGGTTGGGTGGCTACACCTTC.

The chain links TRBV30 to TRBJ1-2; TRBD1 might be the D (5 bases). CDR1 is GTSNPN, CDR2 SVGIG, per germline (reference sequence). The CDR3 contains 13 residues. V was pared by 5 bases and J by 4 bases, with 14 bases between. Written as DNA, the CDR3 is TGTGCCTGGTCGGACAACCCAATCTATGGCTACACCTTC. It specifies CAWSDNPIYGYTF.

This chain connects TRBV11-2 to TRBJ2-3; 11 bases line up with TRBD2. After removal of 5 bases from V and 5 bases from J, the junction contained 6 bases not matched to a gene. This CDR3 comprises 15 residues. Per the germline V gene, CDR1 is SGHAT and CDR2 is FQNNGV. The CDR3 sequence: CASSVLAGVQDTQYF. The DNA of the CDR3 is TGTGCCAGCAGCGTACTAGCGGGAGTTCAAGATACGCAGTATTTT.

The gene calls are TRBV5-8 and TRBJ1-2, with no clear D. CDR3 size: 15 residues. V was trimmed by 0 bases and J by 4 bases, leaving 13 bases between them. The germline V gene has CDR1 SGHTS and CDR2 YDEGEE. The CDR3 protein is CASSLDVGGGYGYTF. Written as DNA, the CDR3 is TGTGCCAGCAGCTTGGACGTGGGAGGCGGCTATGGCTACACCTTC.

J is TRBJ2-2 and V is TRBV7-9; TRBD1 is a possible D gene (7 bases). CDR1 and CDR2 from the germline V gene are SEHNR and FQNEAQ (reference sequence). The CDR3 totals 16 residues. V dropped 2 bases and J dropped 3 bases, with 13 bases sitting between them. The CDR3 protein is CASSLRRGLDTGELFF. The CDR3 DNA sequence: TGTGCCAGCAGCTTAAGGAGGGGGCTGGACACCGGGGAGCTGTTTTTT.

CDR3 sequence: CASSLGLAGGGEQFF. CDR3 bases: TGTGCCAGCAGCTTGGGTTTGGCGGGAGGGGGAGAGCAGTTCTTC. The rearrangement uses TRBV7-6 and TRBJ2-1; 9 nucleotides line up with TRBD2. This CDR3 is built from 15 residues. Unmatched junction bases numbered 10, after V lost 3 bases and J lost 10 bases. Germline V gene sequence: CDR1 SGHVS, CDR2 FNYEAQ.

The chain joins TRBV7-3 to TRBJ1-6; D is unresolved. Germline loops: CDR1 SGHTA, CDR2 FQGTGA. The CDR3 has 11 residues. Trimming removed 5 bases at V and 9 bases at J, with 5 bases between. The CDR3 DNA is TGTGCCAGCAGCCATAGTTCACCCCTCCACTTT. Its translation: CASSHSSPLHF.

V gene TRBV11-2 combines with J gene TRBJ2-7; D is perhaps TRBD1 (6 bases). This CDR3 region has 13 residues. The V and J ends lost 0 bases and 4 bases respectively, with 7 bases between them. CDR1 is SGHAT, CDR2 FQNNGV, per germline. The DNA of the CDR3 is TGTGCCAGCAGCTTAGAGACAGGATACGAGCAGTACTTC. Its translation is CASSLETGYEQYF.

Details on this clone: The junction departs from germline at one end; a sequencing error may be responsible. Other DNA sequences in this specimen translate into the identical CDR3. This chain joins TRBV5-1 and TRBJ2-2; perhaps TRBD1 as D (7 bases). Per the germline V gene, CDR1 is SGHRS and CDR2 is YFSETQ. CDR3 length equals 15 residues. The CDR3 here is CASRAQGGYTGELFF. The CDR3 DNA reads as TGTGCCAGCAGAGCTCAGGGGGGATACACCGGGGAGCTGTTTTTT.

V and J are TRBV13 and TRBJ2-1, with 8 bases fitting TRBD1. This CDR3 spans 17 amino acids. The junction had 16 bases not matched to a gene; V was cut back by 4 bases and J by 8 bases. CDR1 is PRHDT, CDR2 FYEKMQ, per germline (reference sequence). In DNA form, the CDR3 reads TGTGCCAGCAGCTCCAAGGGAGGACAGGGCATAATGGATGAGCAGTTCTTC. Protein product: CASSSKGGQGIMDEQFF.

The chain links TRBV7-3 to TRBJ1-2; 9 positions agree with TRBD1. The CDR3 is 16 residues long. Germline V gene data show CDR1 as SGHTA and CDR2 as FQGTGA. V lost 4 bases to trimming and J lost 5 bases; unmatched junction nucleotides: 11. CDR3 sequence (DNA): TGTGCCAGCAGCTACCCCCGGGACAGGGTAAGGTATGGCTACACCTTC. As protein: CASSYPRDRVRYGYTF.